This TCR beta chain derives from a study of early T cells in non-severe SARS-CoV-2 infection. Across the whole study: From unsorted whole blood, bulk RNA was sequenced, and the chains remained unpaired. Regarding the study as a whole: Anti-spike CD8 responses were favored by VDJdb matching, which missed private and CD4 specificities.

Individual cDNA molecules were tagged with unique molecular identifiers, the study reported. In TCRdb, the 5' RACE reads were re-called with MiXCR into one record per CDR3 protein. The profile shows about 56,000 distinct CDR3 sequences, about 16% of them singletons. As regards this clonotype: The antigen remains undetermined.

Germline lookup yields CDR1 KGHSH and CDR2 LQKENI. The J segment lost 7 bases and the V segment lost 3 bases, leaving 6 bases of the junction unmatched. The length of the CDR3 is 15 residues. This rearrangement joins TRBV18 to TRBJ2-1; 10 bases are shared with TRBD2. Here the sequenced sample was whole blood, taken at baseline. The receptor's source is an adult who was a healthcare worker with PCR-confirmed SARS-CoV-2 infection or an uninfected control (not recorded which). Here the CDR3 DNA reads TGTGCCAGCTCACCTGCTAGCGGGAGCTGGAATGAGCAGTTCTTC. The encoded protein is CASSPASGSWNEQFF.